This T cell receptor beta chain was sequenced during a study of graft-versus-host responses after intestinal transplantation. Study at large: Grafts that recipients had were multivisceral, liver-intestinal, or isolated intestinal transplants. Tacrolimus plus steroids were given to all recipients for roughly 3 years, preceded by anti-thymocyte globulin induction.

TCRdb's table, derived via immunoSEQ multiplex PCR, lists solely in-frame clones and lacks some. Here the sample spans approximately 74,000 clones, about 92% being singletons. Study results and limitations: There were GvH clones found in recipient marrow, and some of them appeared first in ileum or blood. Within the allografts of patients who had graft-donor T cell macrochimerism, graft-versus-host to host-versus-graft clonal ratios were high.

In its sample, this clone was seen once. Its antigen is not identified. The V and J ends lost 0 bases and 4 bases, in that order; junction bases with no gene match: 13. The germline V gene has CDR1 LGHNA and CDR2 YNFKEQ. The CDR3 totals 19 residues. This TCR derives from a human patient who received an intestinal transplant, so some T cells may come from the graft donor. The sample in question was PBMCs, obtained 98 days after intestinal transplantation. The V gene is TRBV4-2, the J gene TRBJ2-2, with 8 bases aligning to TRBD2. The CDR3 loop reads CASSQEAGARGGRTGELFF. For the CDR3, the DNA is TGTGCCAGCAGCCAAGAAGCTGGAGCTCGGGGGGGCCGCACCGGGGAGCTGTTTTTT.